Below, one T cell receptor beta chain is given with its context. Trimming shortened V by 3 bases and J by 9 bases, and 12 bases separated the two germline ends. This CDR3 comprises 13 residues. Germline-derived CDR1 and CDR2 are MNHNS and SASEGT. These data originate in a study of blood T cell repertoires in COVID-19. Turning to the study itself: There were acute and convalescent COVID-19 samples, and they came from the United States, Italy and Spain. PBMCs, B-cell-depleted T cells, or T cells were the source of the cDNA or gDNA that made up the material.

The authors' processing: Amplified reference gene primers provided the basis for estimating nucleated cell counts. Assay used: immunoSEQ multiplex PCR; TCRdb lists only in-frame clones, some missing. V, J and clone size were drawn from that table, and D and trimming were deduced from the DNA. The sample has around 230,000 clones, about nine tenths seen once. Sequences were obtained from peripheral blood. The V and J genes are TRBV6-1 and TRBJ1-5, with D unclear. The source is a man aged 25-45 years who had recovered from COVID-19. The CDR3 DNA reads TGTGCCAGCAGTGAGGGCAGCAAATGGCCCCAGCATTTT. Protein: CASSEGSKWPQHF.